The rows below give T cell receptor beta chains drawn from one sample of a study of early T cells in non-severe SARS-CoV-2 infection. Using its own MiXCR run on the 5' RACE reads, TCRdb lists one record per CDR3 protein. The sample lists about 110,000 distinct CDR3 sequences, about 12% occurring once. The sequencing input was whole blood. These receptors all stem from an adult who was a healthcare worker with PCR-confirmed SARS-CoV-2 infection or an uninfected control (not recorded which). CDR3s include the opening cysteine and the closing phenylalanine or tryptophan. D genes are given only for firm matches. Clone sizes are given selectively: once, few, many, or a class where the clone is expanded.

cdr3_nt	cdr3_aa	v_call	j_call	clone_size	d_call
TGTGCCAACCGGACGGATTCATCTTTCTTT	CANRTDSSFF	TRBV9	TRBJ1-1	many	NA
TGTGCCAGTAGTATAGATGTGACCGGGGCCAACGTCCTGATTTTC	CASSIDVTGANVLIF	TRBV19	TRBJ2-6	NA	NA
TGCGCCAGCAGCTCGGGACTAGCGGGAGGGCCAGAGCAGTTCTTC	CASSSGLAGGPEQFF	TRBV5-1	TRBJ2-1	many	TRBD2
TGTGCCAGCAGCCCAGGACAGGTCACTGAAGCTTTCTTT	CASSPGQVTEAFF	TRBV13	TRBJ1-1	many	TRBD1
TGTGCCAGCAGCGTAGAGGGACCCGAGCGTGAGCCCCAGCATTTT	CASSVEGPEREPQHF	TRBV9	TRBJ1-5	NA	NA
TGTGCCAGCTCCCCGGGACCGGCCTACGAGCAGTACTTC	CASSPGPAYEQYF	TRBV5-6	TRBJ2-7	NA	NA
TGCGCCAGCAGTGACAAGTTCCCCCACAACAGGTGGCTTAACCCTACGGGACCCCTCCACTTT	CASSDKFPHNRWLNPTGPLHF	TRBV10-2	TRBJ1-6	NA	NA
TGTGCCAGCAAAGGACTAGCGGGAGCCCATGAGCAGTTCTTC	CASKGLAGAHEQFF	TRBV6-5	TRBJ2-1	few	TRBD2
TGTGCCAGCAGCCAGGGTCCAGCCTACGAGCAGTACTTC	CASSQGPAYEQYF	TRBV28	TRBJ2-7	NA	NA
TGTGCCAGCAGTTACGGTTCGGCTGGGGCCAACGTCCTGACTTTC	CASSYGSAGANVLTF	TRBV6-5	TRBJ2-6	few	NA
TGTGCCAGCTCACCGGGACGGCCTAATCAGCCCCAGCATTTT	CASSPGRPNQPQHF	TRBV18	TRBJ1-5	many	NA
TGCGCCAGCAGCTTGGGGCAGGCCGTCTCTGGAAACACCATATATTTT	CASSLGQAVSGNTIYF	TRBV5-1	TRBJ1-3	many	NA
TGTGCCACCAGGACTAGCGGCCAAGAGACCCAGTACTTC	CATRTSGQETQYF	TRBV24-1	TRBJ2-5	few	TRBD2
TGTGCCAGCAGTGAAATAGGGAGCTGGGGGGACTTCAATCAGCCCCAGCATTTT	CASSEIGSWGDFNQPQHF	TRBV6-1	TRBJ1-5	few	NA
TGTGCCAGCAGCCACTTGAGGCAGGGACGAGCTAACTATGGCTACACCTTC	CASSHLRQGRANYGYTF	TRBV7-9	TRBJ1-2	NA	NA
TGTGCCAGCAGTCCCCGTCAGATATCGGAGCAGTACTTC	CASSPRQISEQYF	TRBV6-1	TRBJ2-7	NA	NA
TGCAGCGTTGAAGGCGGGAGGGCCATGAATGAGCAGTTCTTC	CSVEGGRAMNEQFF	TRBV29-1	TRBJ2-1	NA	TRBD2
TGTGCCAGCACTGCGTACGGTGCCGGATCTGGAAACACCATATATTTT	CASTAYGAGSGNTIYF	TRBV2	TRBJ1-3	many	NA
TGTGCCAGCAGCACCCGGAGAGATACGCAGTATTTT	CASSTRRDTQYF	TRBV28	TRBJ2-3	many	NA
TGCAGTGCTAGAGACCCACTAGCGGAGCTATACGAGCAGTACTTC	CSARDPLAELYEQYF	TRBV20-1	TRBJ2-7	few	TRBD2
TGTGCCAGCAGCAAGAGGCCCCGCGAGACCCAGTACTTC	CASSKRPRETQYF	TRBV3-1	TRBJ2-5	many	NA
TGCAGCGTTGTCCGGACAGGGAACACTGAAGCTTTCTTT	CSVVRTGNTEAFF	TRBV29-1	TRBJ1-1	NA	TRBD1
TGTGCCAGCAGTTCTTGGGGGTTAGGGAACACTGAAGCTTTCTTT	CASSSWGLGNTEAFF	TRBV28	TRBJ1-1	few	NA
TGCGCCAGCAGCTTGGTTCCAGGGATTAATCAGCCCCAGCATTTT	CASSLVPGINQPQHF	TRBV5-1	TRBJ1-5	NA	NA
TGTGCCAGCAGTTTTCGGGGCAGCTCCTACAATGAGCAGTTCTTC	CASSFRGSSYNEQFF	TRBV27	TRBJ2-1	few	NA
TGTGCCAGCATTTCCAGGGGACGACCCTTAGACATTCAGTACTTC	CASISRGRPLDIQYF	TRBV28	TRBJ2-4	few	NA
TGTGCCAGCAGCTTTTATACGGATACGCAGTATTTT	CASSFYTDTQYF	TRBV7-9	TRBJ2-3	many	NA
TGCGCCAGCAGCCCTTACGGGGGGTACCAAGAGACCCAGTACTTC	CASSPYGGYQETQYF	TRBV5-1	TRBJ2-5	few	TRBD2
TGTGCCAGCAGCTTAGAACTGTATTCACCCCTCCACTTT	CASSLELYSPLHF	TRBV7-9	TRBJ1-6	NA	NA
TGCAGCGTTCGGCTAGAAGCGGTGCAGTATTTT	CSVRLEAVQYF	TRBV29-1	TRBJ2-3	NA	NA
TGTGCCTCCGGGGGCGGGCTCTCCTACGAGCAGTACTTC	CASGGGLSYEQYF	TRBV2	TRBJ2-7	few	NA
TGTGCCATCTCAAGCGGGGACACTGAGGCGGTCGACACTGAAGCTTTCTTT	CAISSGDTEAVDTEAFF	TRBV6-1	TRBJ1-1	NA	NA
TGTGCCAGCAGCAAAGGGAGCCGGACAGAAGAGACCCAGTACTTC	CASSKGSRTEETQYF	TRBV3-1	TRBJ2-5	few	NA
TGTGCCAGCAGCTTCCCGGGACAAGGCATGTACGAGCAGTACTTC	CASSFPGQGMYEQYF	TRBV7-2	TRBJ2-7	NA	NA
TGTGCCAGCAGTTCCCTTGGAAACACCATATATTTT	CASSSLGNTIYF	TRBV28	TRBJ1-3	NA	NA
TGTGCCAGCAGCTTGGAGAGGGGGGGCAGTGGGAATGAGCAGTTCTTC	CASSLERGGSGNEQFF	TRBV5-4	TRBJ2-1	few	NA
TGTGCCAGCAGCCAACGTGGCGGGAGCTACGAGCAGTACTTC	CASSQRGGSYEQYF	TRBV3-1	TRBJ2-7	many	TRBD2
TGTGCCAGCAGTTTCTCTCTCCCGGGCACTGAAGCTTTCTTT	CASSFSLPGTEAFF	TRBV6-5	TRBJ1-1	NA	NA
TGTGCCAGCAGCTTAGATCCACCGGGACACCCGTCCGACAATTCACCCCTCCACTTT	CASSLDPPGHPSDNSPLHF	TRBV11-2	TRBJ1-6	NA	NA
TGTGCCAGCAGTTTCACAGCTTCTCCTTATGGCTACACCTTC	CASSFTASPYGYTF	TRBV28	TRBJ1-2	few	NA
TGCAGCGTTGACTCGGGTTACACTGAAGCTTTCTTT	CSVDSGYTEAFF	TRBV29-1	TRBJ1-1	NA	NA
TGTGCCACCAGTGACGCGGGGTGGGAGACCCAGTACTTC	CATSDAGWETQYF	TRBV24-1	TRBJ2-5	few	NA
TGCAGCGTCCGAGGGCCCACCGGAAAAATTACTGAAGCTTTCTTT	CSVRGPTGKITEAFF	TRBV29-1	TRBJ1-1	NA	NA